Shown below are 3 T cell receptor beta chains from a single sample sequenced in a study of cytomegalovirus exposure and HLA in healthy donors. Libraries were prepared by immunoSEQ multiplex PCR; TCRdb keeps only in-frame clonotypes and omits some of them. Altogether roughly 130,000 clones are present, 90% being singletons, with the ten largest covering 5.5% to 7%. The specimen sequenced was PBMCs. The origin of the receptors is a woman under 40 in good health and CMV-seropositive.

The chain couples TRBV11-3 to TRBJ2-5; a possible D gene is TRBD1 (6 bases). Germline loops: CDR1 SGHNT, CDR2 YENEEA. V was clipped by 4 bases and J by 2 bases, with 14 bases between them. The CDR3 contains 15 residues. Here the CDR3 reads CASSWGHERQETQYF. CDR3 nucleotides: TGTGCCAGCAGCTGGGGACACGAGAGGCAAGAGACCCAGTACTTC.

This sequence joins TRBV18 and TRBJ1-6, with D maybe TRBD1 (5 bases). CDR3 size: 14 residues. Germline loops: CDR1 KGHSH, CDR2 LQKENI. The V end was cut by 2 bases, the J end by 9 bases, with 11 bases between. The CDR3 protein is CASSPSQGGSPLHF. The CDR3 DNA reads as TGTGCCAGCTCACCAAGCCAGGGAGGTTCACCCCTCCACTTT. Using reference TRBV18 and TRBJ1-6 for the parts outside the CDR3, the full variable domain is NAGVMQNPRHLVRRRGQEARLRCSPMKGHSHVYWYRQLPEEGLKFMVYLQKENIIDESGMPKERFSAEFPKEGPSILRIQQVVRGDSAAYFCASSPSQGGSPLHFGNGTRLTVT.

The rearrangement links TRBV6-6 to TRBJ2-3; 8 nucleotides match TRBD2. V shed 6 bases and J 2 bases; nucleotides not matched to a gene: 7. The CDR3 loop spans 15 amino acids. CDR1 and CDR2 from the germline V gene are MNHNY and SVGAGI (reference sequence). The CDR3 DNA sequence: TGTGCCAGCAGGGGAGAGCGGGAGTCCACAGATACGCAGTATTTT. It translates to CASRGERESTDTQYF.